This TCR beta chain emerged from a study of blood T cell repertoires in COVID-19. Background on the study: COVID-19 samples collected from the United States, Italy and Spain covered acute and convalescent phases.

From germline, CDR1 is MNHEY and CDR2 SMNVEV (reference sequence). The ends were cut back, 6 bases at V and 1 base at J, with 15 bases in the middle. This CDR3 is built from 15 residues. Measured with immunoSEQ multiplex PCR; TCRdb has only the in-frame clones, and not every one. The sample lists more than 110,000 clones, around 85% seen once, with around 3% in the top ten. This rearrangement joins TRBV27 to TRBJ1-1; a weak D match, TRBD1 (5 bases). This TCR derives from a man aged 45-65 years with acute or convalescent COVID-19. The sequenced sample consisted of peripheral blood. The DNA for the CDR3 is TGTGCCAGCAGGGTATTGGCAGGGTGGAACACTGAAGCTTTCTTT. Protein: CASRVLAGWNTEAFF.